Each of the 8 T cell receptor beta chains below was sequenced from the same sample in a study of blood T cell repertoires in COVID-19. Method: immunoSEQ multiplex PCR; TCRdb's copy keeps in-frame clones and lacks some. Of some 350,000 clones listed, 75% to 90% were seen once; the top ten hold about 6%. Sequencing input: peripheral blood. The receptors were gathered from a woman between 50 and 59 years old with COVID-19, enrolled during active disease.

The table lists this clone with a few counts. CDR3 DNA: TGTGCCAGCAGCCCGCCCGGGACAGCTCCCACAGATACGCAGTATTTT. Translated, it gives CASSPPGTAPTDTQYF. The V and J genes are TRBV11-1 and TRBJ2-3; 7 bases match TRBD1. The CDR3 loop spans 16 amino acids. V dropped 5 bases and J dropped 2; count of bases not matched to a gene: 10. CDR1 and CDR2 from the germline V gene are SGHAT and FQDESV (reference sequence). The complete variable domain, with remaining parts taken from reference TRBV11-1 and TRBJ2-3, reads EAEVAQSPRYKITEKSQAVAFWCDPISGHATLYWYRQILGQGPELLVQFQDESVVDDSQLPKDRFSAERLKGVDSTLKIQPAELGDSAMYLCASSPPGTAPTDTQYFGPGTRLTVL.

V gene TRBV19 combines with J gene TRBJ1-1; a weak D match, TRBD1 (6 bases). Looked up from germline, CDR1 is LNHDA and CDR2 is SQIVND (reference sequence). The CDR3 totals 14 residues. Deletions cut 2 bases from V and 1 base from J, with 8 bases between. DNA for the CDR3: TGTGCCAGTAGTATATGGGGGCCGAACACTGAAGCTTTCTTT. Translated, it gives CASSIWGPNTEAFF.

The rearrangement links TRBV11-3 to TRBJ1-1; D is unclear. This CDR3 spans 13 amino acids. The V end was cut by 5 bases, the J end by 1 base, with 8 bases between. Germline V lookup: CDR1 SGHNT, CDR2 YENEEA. The CDR3: CASSAASNTEAFF. The CDR3 coding sequence is TGTGCCAGCAGCGCGGCATCGAACACTGAAGCTTTCTTT.

J is TRBJ2-5 and V is TRBV2, with 7 bases matching TRBD2. Germline V gene data show CDR1 as SNHLY and CDR2 as FYNNEI. CDR3 length: 15 residues. V was clipped by 6 bases and J by 1 base; unmatched bases: 8. CDR3 DNA: TGTGCCAGCAGCTGGGACTATCGGATCCAAGAGACCCAGTACTTC. Protein product: CASSWDYRIQETQYF.

The CDR3 reads CASSLSGSMNHEQFF. DNA for the CDR3: TGTGCCAGCAGTTTATCCGGGAGTATGAACCATGAGCAGTTCTTC. The chain links TRBV27 to TRBJ2-1, with D possibly TRBD2 on 6 matching bases. This CDR3 is 15 amino acids long. V was trimmed by 0 bases and J by 8 bases, leaving 14 bases between them. Looked up from germline, CDR1 is MNHEY and CDR2 is SMNVEV (reference sequence).

The rearrangement links TRBV3-1 (or the pseudogene TRBV3-2) to TRBJ1-4; 7 nucleotides align to TRBD1. In germline, CDR1 is LGHDT, CDR2 YNNKEL (reference sequence). This CDR3 comprises 16 residues. Germline trimming cut 3 bases from V and 2 bases from J; bases unmatched to any gene: 6. CDR3 in amino acids: CASSQGQTRTNEKLFF. The CDR3 DNA follows: TGTGCCAGCAGCCAGGGACAGACTCGGACTAATGAAAAACTGTTTTTT.

The genes are TRBV6-5 and TRBJ2-2; 7 nucleotides match TRBD1. The CDR3 extends over 15 amino acids. Germline V lookup: CDR1 MNHEY, CDR2 SVGAGI. J was trimmed by 1 base and V by 5 bases; bases with no gene match: 4. For the CDR3, the DNA is TGTGCCAGCAGTATCAGGGGGAGGAACACCGGGGAGCTGTTTTTT. Its translation: CASSIRGRNTGELFF.

The chain recombines TRBV2 with TRBJ1-1; 7 bases agree with TRBD1. Germline V gene lookup returns CDR1 SNHLY and CDR2 FYNNEI. The CDR3 length is 13 residues. The ends lost 4 bases at V and 4 bases at J; junction bases unmatched: 3. The CDR3: CASSGQGRTEAFF. CDR3 DNA: TGTGCCAGCAGTGGACAGGGCCGCACTGAAGCTTTCTTT.